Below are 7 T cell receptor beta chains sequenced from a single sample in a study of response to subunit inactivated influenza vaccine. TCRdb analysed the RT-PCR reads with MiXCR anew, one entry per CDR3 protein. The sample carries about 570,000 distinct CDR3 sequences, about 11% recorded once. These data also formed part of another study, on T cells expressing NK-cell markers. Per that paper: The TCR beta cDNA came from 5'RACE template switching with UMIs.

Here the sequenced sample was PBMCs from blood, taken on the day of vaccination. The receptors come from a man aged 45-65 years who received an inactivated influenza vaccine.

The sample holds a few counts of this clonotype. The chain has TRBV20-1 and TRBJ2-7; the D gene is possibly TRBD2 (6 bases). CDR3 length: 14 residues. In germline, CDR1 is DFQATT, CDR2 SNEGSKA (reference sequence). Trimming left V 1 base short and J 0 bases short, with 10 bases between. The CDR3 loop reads CSARAGRGSYEQYF. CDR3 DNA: TGCAGTGCTAGAGCGGGGCGGGGCTCCTACGAGCAGTACTTC.

The DNA for the CDR3 is TGTGCCAGCAGACCCGACGGACTAGACATCTACAATGAGCAGTTCTTC. Amino acid sequence: CASRPDGLDIYNEQFF. V gene TRBV6-1 combines with J gene TRBJ2-1; 7 bases are shared with TRBD2. Germline CDR1 and CDR2: MNHNS and SASEGT. There are 16 residues in the CDR3. V lost 6 bases, J lost 3 bases, and 11 bases stayed unmatched.

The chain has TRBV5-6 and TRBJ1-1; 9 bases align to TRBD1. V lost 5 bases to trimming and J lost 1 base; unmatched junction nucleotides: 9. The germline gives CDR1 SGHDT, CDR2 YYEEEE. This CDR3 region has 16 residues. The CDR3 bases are TGTGCCAGCAGTCCCACAGGGGGCCAAAGGAACACTGAAGCTTTCTTT. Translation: CASSPTGGQRNTEAFF.

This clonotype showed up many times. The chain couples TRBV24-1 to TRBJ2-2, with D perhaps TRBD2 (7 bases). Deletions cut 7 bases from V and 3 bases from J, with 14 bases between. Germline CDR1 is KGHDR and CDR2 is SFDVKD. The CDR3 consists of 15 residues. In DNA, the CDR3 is TGTGCCACCAGGGCTAGCGGACAGTACACCGGGGAGCTGTTTTTT. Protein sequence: CATRASGQYTGELFF.

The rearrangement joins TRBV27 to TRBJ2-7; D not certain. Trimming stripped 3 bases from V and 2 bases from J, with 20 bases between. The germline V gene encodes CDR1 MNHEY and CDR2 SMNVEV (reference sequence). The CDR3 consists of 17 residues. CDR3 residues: CASSFLPADSSPYEQYF. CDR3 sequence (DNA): TGTGCCAGCAGTTTCCTCCCAGCTGACTCCTCGCCCTACGAGCAGTACTTC.

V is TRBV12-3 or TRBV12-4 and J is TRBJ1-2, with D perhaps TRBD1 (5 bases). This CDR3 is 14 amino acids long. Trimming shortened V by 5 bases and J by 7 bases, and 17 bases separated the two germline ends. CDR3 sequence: CASSPARGTRGYTF. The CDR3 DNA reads TGTGCCAGCAGTCCCGCGCGAGGGACCCGTGGCTACACCTTC.

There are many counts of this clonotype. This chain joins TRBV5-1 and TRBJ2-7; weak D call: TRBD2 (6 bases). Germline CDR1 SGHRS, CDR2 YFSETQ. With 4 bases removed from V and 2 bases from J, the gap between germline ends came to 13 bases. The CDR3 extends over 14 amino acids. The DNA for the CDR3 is TGCGCCAGCAGCGTCACTAGCACCACCTACGAGCAGTACTTC. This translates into CASSVTSTTYEQYF.